This TCR beta chain came from a study of blood T cell repertoires in COVID-19. Produced via immunoSEQ multiplex PCR; TCRdb's table is partial and in-frame only. Altogether about 380,000 clones are present, about 87% being singletons, with the ten largest covering 1.3%. This CDR3 is 16 amino acids long. The rearrangement uses TRBV21-1 and TRBJ1-4; the table's D call of TRBD1 was not tested on the DNA. TRBV21-1 counts as a pseudogene. Sequencing used PBMCs or T cells enriched from blood (not recorded which). This receptor was identified in a man aged 25-40 years who had recovered from COVID-19. The chain's CDR3 is CASSKSSREPSEELFF. CDR3 nucleotides: TGTGCCAGCAGCAAATCATCCAGGGAACCTTCTGAGGAACTGTTTTTT.